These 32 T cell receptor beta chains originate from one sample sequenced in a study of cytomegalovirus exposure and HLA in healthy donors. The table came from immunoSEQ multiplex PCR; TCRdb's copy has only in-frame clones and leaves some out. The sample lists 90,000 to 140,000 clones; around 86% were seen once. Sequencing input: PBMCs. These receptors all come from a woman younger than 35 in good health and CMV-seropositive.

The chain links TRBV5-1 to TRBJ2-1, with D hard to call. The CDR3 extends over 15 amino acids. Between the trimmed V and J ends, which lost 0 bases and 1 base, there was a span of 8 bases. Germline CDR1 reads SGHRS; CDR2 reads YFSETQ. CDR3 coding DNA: TGCGCCAGCAGCTTGGGGCAGATTTCCTACAATGAGCAGTTCTTC. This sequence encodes CASSLGQISYNEQFF.

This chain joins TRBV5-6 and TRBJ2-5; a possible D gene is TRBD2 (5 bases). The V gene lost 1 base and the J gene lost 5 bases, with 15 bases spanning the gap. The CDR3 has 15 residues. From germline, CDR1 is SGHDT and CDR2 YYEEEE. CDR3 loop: CASSLLMREYETQYF. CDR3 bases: TGTGCCAGCAGCTTGTTGATGAGGGAGTACGAGACCCAGTACTTC.

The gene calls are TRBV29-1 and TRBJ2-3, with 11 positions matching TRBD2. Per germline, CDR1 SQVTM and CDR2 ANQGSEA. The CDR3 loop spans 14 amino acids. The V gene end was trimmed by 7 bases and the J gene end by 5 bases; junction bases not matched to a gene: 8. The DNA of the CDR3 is TGCAGCGCTATAGCGGGGGGGCCGGTAGATACGCAGTATTTT. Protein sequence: CSAIAGGPVDTQYF.

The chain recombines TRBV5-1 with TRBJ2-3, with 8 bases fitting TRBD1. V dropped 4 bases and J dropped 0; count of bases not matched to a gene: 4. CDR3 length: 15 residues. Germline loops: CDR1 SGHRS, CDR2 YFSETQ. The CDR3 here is CASSQGQASTDTQYF. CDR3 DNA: TGCGCCAGCAGCCAGGGACAGGCCAGCACAGATACGCAGTATTTT. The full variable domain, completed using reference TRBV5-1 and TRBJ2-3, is KAGVTQTPRYLIKTRGQQVTLSCSPISGHRSVSWYQQTPGQGLQFLFEYFSETQRNKGNFPGRFSGRQFSNSRSEMNVSTLELGDSALYLCASSQGQASTDTQYFGPGTRLTVL.

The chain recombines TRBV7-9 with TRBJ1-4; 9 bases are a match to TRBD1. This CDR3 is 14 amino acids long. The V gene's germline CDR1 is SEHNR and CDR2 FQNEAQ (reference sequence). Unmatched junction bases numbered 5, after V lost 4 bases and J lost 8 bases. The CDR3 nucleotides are TGTGCCAGCAGCTACAGGGGGCGCGTGGAAAAACTGTTTTTT. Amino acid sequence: CASSYRGRVEKLFF.

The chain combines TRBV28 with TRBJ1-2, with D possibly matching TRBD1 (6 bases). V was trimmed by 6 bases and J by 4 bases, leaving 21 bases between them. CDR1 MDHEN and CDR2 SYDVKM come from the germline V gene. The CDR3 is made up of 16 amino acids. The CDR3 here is CASSYGDTRRFYGYTF. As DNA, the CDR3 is TGTGCCAGCAGCTACGGGGACACTCGCCGGTTCTATGGCTACACCTTC.

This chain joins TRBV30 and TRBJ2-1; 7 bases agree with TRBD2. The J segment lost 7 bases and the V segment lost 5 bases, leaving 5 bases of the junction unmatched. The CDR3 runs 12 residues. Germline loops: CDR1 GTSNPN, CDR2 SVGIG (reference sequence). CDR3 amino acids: CAWGGEGNEQFF. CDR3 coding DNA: TGTGCCTGGGGAGGGGAGGGTAATGAGCAGTTCTTC. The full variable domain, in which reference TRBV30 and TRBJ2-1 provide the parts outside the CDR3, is SQTIHQWPATLVQPVGSPLSLECTVEGTSNPNLYWYRQAAGRGLQLLFYSVGIGQISSEVPQNLSASRPQDRQFILSSKKLLLSDSGFYLCAWGGEGNEQFFGPGTRLTVL.

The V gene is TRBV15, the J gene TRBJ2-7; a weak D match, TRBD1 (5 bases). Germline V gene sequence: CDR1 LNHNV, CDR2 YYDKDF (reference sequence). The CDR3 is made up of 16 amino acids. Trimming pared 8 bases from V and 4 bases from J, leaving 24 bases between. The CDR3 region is CATPQVFHDPVYEQYF. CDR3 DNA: TGTGCCACCCCACAGGTTTTTCACGACCCTGTATACGAGCAGTACTTC.

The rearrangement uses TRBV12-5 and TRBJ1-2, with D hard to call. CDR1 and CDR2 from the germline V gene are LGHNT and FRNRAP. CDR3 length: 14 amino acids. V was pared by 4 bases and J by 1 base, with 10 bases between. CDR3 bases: TGTGCTAGTGGTTCCTCAGGCATTAACTATGGCTACACCTTC. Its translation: CASGSSGINYGYTF.

The chain's CDR3 is CASSPGTSGGSEQYF. CDR3 DNA sequence: TGTGCCAGCAGCCCCGGGACTAGCGGGGGATCCGAGCAGTACTTC. This chain links TRBV11-2 with TRBJ2-7, with TRBD2 matching 14 bases. The V and J ends lost 5 bases and 6 bases, in that order; junction bases with no gene match: 6. The V gene's germline CDR1 is SGHAT and CDR2 FQNNGV. The CDR3 totals 15 residues.

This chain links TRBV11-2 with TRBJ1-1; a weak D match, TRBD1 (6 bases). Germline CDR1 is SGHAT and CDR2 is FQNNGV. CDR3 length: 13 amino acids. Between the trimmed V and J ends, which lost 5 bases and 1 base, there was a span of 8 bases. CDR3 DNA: TGTGCCAGCAGCCAGGGACAGAACACTGAAGCTTTCTTT. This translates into CASSQGQNTEAFF.

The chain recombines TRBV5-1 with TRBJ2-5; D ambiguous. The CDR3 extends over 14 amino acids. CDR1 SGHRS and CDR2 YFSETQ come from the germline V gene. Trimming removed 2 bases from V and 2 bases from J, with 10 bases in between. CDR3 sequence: CASSLGGKQETQYF. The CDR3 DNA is TGCGCCAGCAGCTTAGGCGGAAAACAAGAGACCCAGTACTTC.

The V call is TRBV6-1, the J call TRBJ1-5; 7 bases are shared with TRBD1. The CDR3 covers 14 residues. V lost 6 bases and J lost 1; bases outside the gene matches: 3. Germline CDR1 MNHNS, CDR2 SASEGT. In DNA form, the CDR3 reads TGTGCCAGCAGGGAGGGGGCAAGCAATCAGCCCCAGCATTTT. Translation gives CASREGASNQPQHF.

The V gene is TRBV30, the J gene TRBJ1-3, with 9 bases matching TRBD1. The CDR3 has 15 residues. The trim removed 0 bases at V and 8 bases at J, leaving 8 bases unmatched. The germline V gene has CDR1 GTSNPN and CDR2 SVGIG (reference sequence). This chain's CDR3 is CAWSVSGQGMHTIYF. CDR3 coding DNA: TGTGCCTGGAGTGTATCGGGACAGGGTATGCACACCATATATTTT.

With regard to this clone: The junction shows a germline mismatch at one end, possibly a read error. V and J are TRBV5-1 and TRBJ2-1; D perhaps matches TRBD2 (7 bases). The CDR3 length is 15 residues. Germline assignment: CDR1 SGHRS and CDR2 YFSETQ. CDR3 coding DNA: TGCGCCAGCAGCTCCGGGACGGGGGGCTACGATGAGCAGTTCTTC. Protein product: CASSSGTGGYDEQFF.

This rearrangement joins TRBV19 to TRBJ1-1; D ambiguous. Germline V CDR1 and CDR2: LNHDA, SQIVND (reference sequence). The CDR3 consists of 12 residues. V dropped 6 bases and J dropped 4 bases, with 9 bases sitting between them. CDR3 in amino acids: CASREALTEAFF. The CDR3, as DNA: TGTGCCAGTAGAGAGGCGCTCACTGAAGCTTTCTTT.

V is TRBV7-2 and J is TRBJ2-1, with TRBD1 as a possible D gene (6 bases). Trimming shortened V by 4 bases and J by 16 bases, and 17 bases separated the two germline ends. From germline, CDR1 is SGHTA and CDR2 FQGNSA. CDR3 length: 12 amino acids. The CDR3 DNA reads TGTGCCAGCAGCTGGAATGGACAGTGGGGATTCTTC. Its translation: CASSWNGQWGFF.

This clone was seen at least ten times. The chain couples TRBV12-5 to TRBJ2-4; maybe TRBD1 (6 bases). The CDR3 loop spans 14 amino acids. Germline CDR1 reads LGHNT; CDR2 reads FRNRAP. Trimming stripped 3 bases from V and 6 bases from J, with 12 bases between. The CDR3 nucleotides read TGTGCTAGTGGTTTAGGTCCACAGGGAAACATTCAGTACTTC. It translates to CASGLGPQGNIQYF.

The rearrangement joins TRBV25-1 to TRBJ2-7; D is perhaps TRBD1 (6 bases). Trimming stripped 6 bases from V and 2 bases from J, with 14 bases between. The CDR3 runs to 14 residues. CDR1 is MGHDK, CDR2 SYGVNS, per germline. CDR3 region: CASSYGTPTYEQYF. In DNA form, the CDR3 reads TGTGCCAGCAGCTACGGGACACCAACCTACGAGCAGTACTTC.

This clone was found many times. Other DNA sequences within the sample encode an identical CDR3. The CDR3 region is CASSAGTSGYGYTF. CDR3 bases: TGTGCCAGCAGCGCCGGGACTTCTGGATATGGCTACACCTTC. The rearrangement joins TRBV9 to TRBJ1-2; D is possibly TRBD1 (5 bases). The CDR3 is 14 amino acids. CDR1 and CDR2 from the germline V gene are SGDLS and YYNGEE. The V end was cut by 3 bases, the J end by 5 bases, with 14 bases between.

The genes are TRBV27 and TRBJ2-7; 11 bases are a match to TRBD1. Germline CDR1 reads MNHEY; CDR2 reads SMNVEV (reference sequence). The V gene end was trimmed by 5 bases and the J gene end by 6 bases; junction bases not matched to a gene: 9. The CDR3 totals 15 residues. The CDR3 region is CASSVRTGGAAEQYF. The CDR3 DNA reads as TGTGCCAGCAGTGTGAGGACAGGGGGCGCGGCCGAGCAGTACTTC.

The CDR3 coding sequence is TGTGCCAGCAGTGACCCTGGGACAGGCAACACCATATATTTT. Its translation is CASSDPGTGNTIYF. The chain carries TRBV25-1 and TRBJ1-3; 8 bases are a match to TRBD1. There are 14 residues in the CDR3. Unmatched junction bases numbered 5, after V lost 3 bases and J lost 7 bases. Per germline, CDR1 MGHDK and CDR2 SYGVNS.

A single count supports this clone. This CDR3 reads CASSEAGQEETQYF. CDR3 sequence (DNA): TGTGCCAGCAGTGAAGCAGGACAGGAAGAGACCCAGTACTTC. The chain carries TRBV6-1 and TRBJ2-5, with 7 bases matching TRBD1. The CDR3 loop spans 14 amino acids. Germline V CDR1 and CDR2: MNHNS, SASEGT. V lost 0 bases, J lost 3 bases, and 1 base stayed unmatched.

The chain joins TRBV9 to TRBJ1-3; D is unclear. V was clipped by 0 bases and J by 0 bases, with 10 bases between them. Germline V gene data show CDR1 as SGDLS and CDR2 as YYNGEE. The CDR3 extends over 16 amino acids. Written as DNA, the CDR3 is TGTGCCAGCAGCGTAGTAGATGGTTACTCTGGAAACACCATATATTTT. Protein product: CASSVVDGYSGNTIYF.

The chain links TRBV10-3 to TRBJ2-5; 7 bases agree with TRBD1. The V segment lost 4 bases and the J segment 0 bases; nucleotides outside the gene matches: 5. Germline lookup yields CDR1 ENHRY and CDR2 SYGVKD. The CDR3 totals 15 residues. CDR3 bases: TGTGCCATCAGTGCCGCAGGGGGTGACCAAGAGACCCAGTACTTC. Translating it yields CAISAAGGDQETQYF.

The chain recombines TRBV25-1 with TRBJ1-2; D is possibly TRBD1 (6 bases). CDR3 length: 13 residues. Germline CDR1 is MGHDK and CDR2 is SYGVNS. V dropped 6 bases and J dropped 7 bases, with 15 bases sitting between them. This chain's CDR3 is CASSPGGGRGYTF. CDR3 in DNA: TGTGCCAGCAGCCCCGGGGGGGGCCGTGGCTACACCTTC.

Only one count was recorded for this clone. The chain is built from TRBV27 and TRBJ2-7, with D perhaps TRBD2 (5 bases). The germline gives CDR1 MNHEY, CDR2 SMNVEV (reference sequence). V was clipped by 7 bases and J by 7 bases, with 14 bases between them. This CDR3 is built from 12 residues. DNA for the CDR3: TGTGCCAGCAAAGACTGGCCGGGGGAGCAGTACTTC. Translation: CASKDWPGEQYF.

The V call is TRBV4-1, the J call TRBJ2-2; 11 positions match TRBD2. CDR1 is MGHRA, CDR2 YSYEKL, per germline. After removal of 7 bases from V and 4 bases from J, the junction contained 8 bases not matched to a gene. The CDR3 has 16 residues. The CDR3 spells CASMLAGGPVTGELFF. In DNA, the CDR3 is TGCGCCAGCATGTTAGCGGGGGGGCCCGTCACCGGGGAGCTGTTTTTT.

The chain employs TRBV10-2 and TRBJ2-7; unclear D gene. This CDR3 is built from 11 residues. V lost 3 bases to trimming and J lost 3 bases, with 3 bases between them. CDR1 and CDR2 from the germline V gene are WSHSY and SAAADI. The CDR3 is CASSDHYEQYF. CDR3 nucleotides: TGCGCCAGCAGTGACCACTACGAGCAGTACTTC.

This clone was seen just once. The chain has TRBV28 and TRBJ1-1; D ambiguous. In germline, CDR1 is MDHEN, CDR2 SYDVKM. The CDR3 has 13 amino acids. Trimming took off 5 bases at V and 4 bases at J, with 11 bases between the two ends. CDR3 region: CASSPTGVTEAFF. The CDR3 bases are TGTGCCAGCAGTCCCACGGGTGTCACTGAAGCTTTCTTT. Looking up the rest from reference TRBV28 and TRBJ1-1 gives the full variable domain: DVKVTQSSRYLVKRTGEKVFLECVQDMDHENMFWYRQDPGLGLRLIYFSYDVKMKEKGDIPEGYSVSREKKERFSLILESASTNQTSMYLCASSPTGVTEAFFGQGTRLTVV.

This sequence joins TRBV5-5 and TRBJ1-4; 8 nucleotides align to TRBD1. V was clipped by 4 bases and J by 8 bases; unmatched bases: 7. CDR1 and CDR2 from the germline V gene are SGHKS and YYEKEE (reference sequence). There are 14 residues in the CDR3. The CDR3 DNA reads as TGTGCCAGCAGCCCGACAGGGGTAGGCGAAAAACTGTTTTTT. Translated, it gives CASSPTGVGEKLFF.

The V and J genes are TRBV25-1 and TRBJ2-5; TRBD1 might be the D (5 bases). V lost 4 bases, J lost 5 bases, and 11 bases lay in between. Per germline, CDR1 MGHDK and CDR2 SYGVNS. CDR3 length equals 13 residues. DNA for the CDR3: TGTGCCAGCAGTGCCAGGGTTCGGGAGACCCAGTACTTC. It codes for CASSARVRETQYF.